The rows below give T cell receptor beta chains drawn from one sample of a study of blood T cell repertoires in COVID-19. TCRdb's copy holds only in-frame clones and misses some; the assay was immunoSEQ multiplex PCR. The table includes around 97,000 clones, 87% detected once. Sequenced sample: peripheral blood. These receptor sequences come from a man in his fifties or sixties in a cohort sampled during active COVID-19. CDR3s include the opening cysteine and the closing phenylalanine or tryptophan. The D gene is left open where the match is weak. Clone size is shown for a subset of rows, as once, few, many or a class of expanded clone.

clone size	D gene	V gene	J gene	CDR3 DNA	CDR3 protein
NA	TRBD1	TRBV28	TRBJ2-1	TGTGCCAGCACCACCGCCTTCGTTGGGGACAGTTGGGCCTACAATGAGCAGTTCTTC	CASTTAFVGDSWAYNEQFF
NA	NA	TRBV28	TRBJ1-4	TGTGCCAGCACCTACGCGGGATCCAATGAAAAACTGTTTTTT	CASTYAGSNEKLFF
NA	TRBD2	TRBV9	TRBJ2-1	TGTGCCAGCAGCATCCAGACTAGCGGGGGCCGCGGCCCCTACAATGAGCAGTTCTTC	CASSIQTSGGRGPYNEQFF
NA	NA	TRBV25-1	TRBJ1-6	TGTGCCAGCAAAGGCACAGCTTATAATTCACCCCTCCACTTT	CASKGTAYNSPLHF
NA	TRBD2	TRBV10-3	TRBJ2-3	TGTGCCATCAGGAAAAGCGGGGGGGCCAACTCCCGGCACACAGATACGCAGTATTTT	CAIRKSGGANSRHTDTQYF
NA	TRBD1	TRBV28	TRBJ1-6	TGTGCCAGCACCCTGACAGGGGGTAATTCACCCCTCCACTTT	CASTLTGGNSPLHF
NA	TRBD2	TRBV7-6	TRBJ2-1	TGTGCCAGCAGCGCAACCGTGACTAGCGGCCCAAATGAGCAGTTCTTC	CASSATVTSGPNEQFF
NA	NA	TRBV28	TRBJ2-5	TGTGCCAGCAGTTTACCAGGGGACCAAGAGACCCAGTACTTC	CASSLPGDQETQYF
NA	NA	TRBV10-2	TRBJ1-5	TGCGCCAGCAGAGGGGGAGGCAATCAGCCCCAGCATTTT	CASRGGGNQPQHF
NA	NA	TRBV7-2	TRBJ2-2	TGTGCCAGCAGCTTAGTATCAGGGAACACCGGGGAGCTGTTTTTT	CASSLVSGNTGELFF
NA	TRBD2	TRBV19	TRBJ2-7	TGTGCCACGTCCGAGACTAGCGGGTACTCCTACGAGCAGTACTTC	CATSETSGYSYEQYF
NA	NA	TRBV6-1	TRBJ1-2	TGTGCCAGCAGTGAAGGTCAGGGCTACTATGGCTACACCTTC	CASSEGQGYYGYTF
NA	TRBD1	TRBV5-6	TRBJ2-1	TGTGCCAGCAGCCCGGATCGGGACAGGGGTTTCCGACTAGGGAATGAGCAGTTCTTC	CASSPDRDRGFRLGNEQFF
NA	TRBD2	TRBV27	TRBJ2-5	TGTGCCAGCAGTCCGGGGACTAGCAGTAGGTTGGGCCAGTACTTC	CASSPGTSSRLGQYF
many	NA	TRBV28	TRBJ1-1	TGTGCCAGCAGTTTAGAGATCGCCGTGAACACTGAAGCTTTCTTT	CASSLEIAVNTEAFF
NA	TRBD1	TRBV18	TRBJ1-1	TGTGCCAGCTCCCAAGACAGGGATACTGAAGCTTTCTTT	CASSQDRDTEAFF
once	NA	TRBV5-5	TRBJ1-1	TGTGCCAGCAGCCCGGGGGACACTGAAGCTTTCTTT	CASSPGDTEAFF
NA	TRBD1	TRBV7-6	TRBJ1-3	TGTGCCAGCAGCTTAATGAGTGGGACAGGCTCTGGAAACACCATATATTTT	CASSLMSGTGSGNTIYF
once	NA	TRBV10-1	TRBJ2-3	TGCGCCAGCAGTGAGAGCGGAGCGCCAGATACGCAGTATTTT	CASSESGAPDTQYF
NA	TRBD1	TRBV7-8	TRBJ2-1	TGTGCCAGCAGCCCTGACAGGGGTGGCTCCTACAATGAGCAGTTCTTC	CASSPDRGGSYNEQFF
NA	NA	TRBV28	TRBJ2-2	TGTGCCAGCGGCGGACAGAACACCGGGGAGCTGTTTTTT	CASGGQNTGELFF
NA	NA	TRBV7-8	TRBJ1-2	TGTGCCAGCAGCTTAGGACCGGGCTATGGCTACACCTTC	CASSLGPGYGYTF
NA	TRBD2	TRBV2	TRBJ2-7	TGTGCCAGCAGCGGGGGGGGCGGCCTTTGGGAGCAGTACTTC	CASSGGGGLWEQYF
NA	NA	TRBV23-1	TRBJ1-1	TGCGCCAGGATGGGGGAGGGGGACGCTTTCTTT	CARMGEGDAFF
once	NA	TRBV19	TRBJ1-1	TGTGCCAGTAGATCGGGGGCTGAAGCTTTCTTT	CASRSGAEAFF
few	TRBD1	TRBV7-9	TRBJ2-2	TGTGCCAGCAGCGAGGACAGGACGAACACCGGGGAGCTGTTTTTT	CASSEDRTNTGELFF
NA	NA	TRBV7-2	TRBJ2-5	TGTGCCAGCAGCCCGAGCCCGGAGACCCAGTACTTC	CASSPSPETQYF
NA	TRBD2	TRBV13	TRBJ2-2	TGTGCCAGCAGCTTTCTCCCGACAGCGGGGGGGCCGAGCACCGGGGAGCTGTTTTTT	CASSFLPTAGGPSTGELFF
NA	TRBD2	TRBV11-3	TRBJ2-1	TGTGCCAGCAGCTCCGGTACCTCGACTAGCGGGGGCTTATACAATGAGCAGTTCTTC	CASSSGTSTSGGLYNEQFF
few	NA	TRBV5-6	TRBJ2-3	TGTGCCAGCAGCAGGTACGGGGTTAGCACAGATACGCAGTATTTT	CASSRYGVSTDTQYF
NA	NA	TRBV9	TRBJ2-2	TGTGCCAGCAGTCTGAGCTCGGGTGGCGGGGAGCTGTTTTTT	CASSLSSGGGELFF
NA	TRBD2	TRBV5-4	TRBJ2-2	TGTGCCAGCAGATTAAGCGGGGGCAACACCGGGGAGCTGTTTTTT	CASRLSGGNTGELFF
NA	NA	TRBV5-6	TRBJ2-1	TGTGCCAGCGGGTCCGGGACAAGGGGAATCAATGAGCAGTTCTTC	CASGSGTRGINEQFF
NA	NA	TRBV2	TRBJ2-7	TGTGCCAGCAGTGAAGCGGTAGTATCCCACGAGCAGTACTTC	CASSEAVVSHEQYF
NA	TRBD2	TRBV3-1/TRBV3-2	TRBJ2-1	TGTGCCAGCAGCCCTTACACCCACCTTAGCGGGAACGCCTACAATGAGCAGTTCTTC	CASSPYTHLSGNAYNEQFF
NA	NA	TRBV29-1	TRBJ2-5	TGCAGCGTTGAAGAGGCCGCACGTGCCCAGTACTTC	CSVEEAARAQYF
NA	TRBD1	TRBV19	TRBJ2-1	TGTGCCAGTAGTCTGACAAGGGGGCTTAGCAATGAGCAGTTCTTC	CASSLTRGLSNEQFF
NA	TRBD1	TRBV19	TRBJ1-2	TGTGCCAGTAGTAGAACAGGGGAGTCTGGCTACACCTTC	CASSRTGESGYTF
NA	NA	TRBV5-4	TRBJ2-3	TGTGCCAGCAGCCTCCTATCCCTACGGGGCACAGATACGCAGTATTTT	CASSLLSLRGTDTQYF
NA	TRBD1	TRBV24-1	TRBJ1-1	TGTGCCACCAGGGCCTCAGGGGGCCGAAGCACTGAAGCTTTCTTT	CATRASGGRSTEAFF
NA	NA	TRBV11-2	TRBJ1-5	TGTGCCAGCAGCTCGCGTCCCGGGAGCAATCAGCCCCAGCATTTT	CASSSRPGSNQPQHF
NA	TRBD2	TRBV19	TRBJ2-7	TGTGCCAGTAGTACCTGGACTAGCTCGTTTTACAGCGAGCAGTACTTC	CASSTWTSSFYSEQYF
few	NA	TRBV5-1	TRBJ2-5	TGCGCCAGCGGCCCAGGGTTGGTGGAGACCCAGTACTTC	CASGPGLVETQYF
once	TRBD1	TRBV7-9	TRBJ2-3	TGTGCCAGCAGCACCCGGACAGGGTCCACAGATACGCAGTATTTT	CASSTRTGSTDTQYF
NA	TRBD2	TRBV5-4	TRBJ2-5	TGTGCCAGCAGCTTGGCGGTAGCGGGGTGGGAGACCCAGTACTTC	CASSLAVAGWETQYF
NA	NA	TRBV3-1/TRBV3-2	TRBJ2-7	TGTGCCAGCAGCCTCGGGGTTGGGAGAGAGGGCGAGCAGTACTTC	CASSLGVGREGEQYF
NA	TRBD1	TRBV3-1/TRBV3-2	TRBJ2-7	TGTGCCAGCAGCCAATGGGCCGACAGGGGCGAGCAGTACTTC	CASSQWADRGEQYF
NA	NA	TRBV11-2	TRBJ2-5	TGTGCCAGCAGCCCCGGCCGGGGTAGGGTTGAGACCCAGTACTTC	CASSPGRGRVETQYF
NA	NA	TRBV19	TRBJ1-2	TGTGCCAGTAGTATTCTGGGGACACGAAACAACTATGGCTACACCTTC	CASSILGTRNNYGYTF
NA	TRBD2	TRBV11-3	TRBJ2-5	TGTGCCAGCAGCTCCTCTAGCGTCGGGGGGAAGGAGACCCAGTACTTC	CASSSSSVGGKETQYF
NA	NA	TRBV24-1	TRBJ2-1	TGTGCCACCAGTGAGAGGACAGATGAGCAGTTCTTC	CATSERTDEQFF